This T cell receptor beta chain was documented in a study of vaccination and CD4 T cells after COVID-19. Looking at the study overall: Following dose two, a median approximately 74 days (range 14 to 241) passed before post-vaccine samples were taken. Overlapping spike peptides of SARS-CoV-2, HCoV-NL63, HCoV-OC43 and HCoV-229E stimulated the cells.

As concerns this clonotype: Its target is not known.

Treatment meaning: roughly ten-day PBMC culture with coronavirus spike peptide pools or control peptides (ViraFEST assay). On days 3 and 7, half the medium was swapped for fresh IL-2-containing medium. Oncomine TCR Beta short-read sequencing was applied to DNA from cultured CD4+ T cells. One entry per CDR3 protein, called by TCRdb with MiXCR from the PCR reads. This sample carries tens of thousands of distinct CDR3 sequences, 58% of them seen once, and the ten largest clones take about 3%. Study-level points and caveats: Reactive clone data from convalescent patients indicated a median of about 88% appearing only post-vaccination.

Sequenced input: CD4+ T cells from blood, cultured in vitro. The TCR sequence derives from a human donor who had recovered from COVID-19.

The CDR3 loop is CASSYPLVGVKVYEQYF. CDR3 DNA sequence: TGTGCCAGCAGTTACCCCCTAGTTGGGGTTAAGGTTTACGAGCAGTACTTC. J is TRBJ2-7 and V is TRBV6-8; D ambiguous. V was trimmed by 2 bases and J by 4 bases, leaving 21 bases between them. The CDR3 loop spans 17 amino acids. Germline values: CDR1 MNHGY, CDR2 SAAAGT.